These 12 T cell receptor beta chains were all obtained from the same sample, sequenced in a study of blood T cell repertoires in COVID-19. Measured with immunoSEQ multiplex PCR; TCRdb has only the in-frame clones, and not every one. The profile shows some 60,000 clones, 85% to 90% of them singletons. Input material: peripheral blood. Source of these receptors: a man aged 65 to 85 with acute or convalescent COVID-19.

In its sample, this clone was seen once. The chain couples TRBV27 to TRBJ1-1; 7 nucleotides agree with TRBD1. This CDR3 spans 16 amino acids. J lost 0 bases, V lost 2 bases, and 6 bases had no gene match. Germline values: CDR1 MNHEY, CDR2 SMNVEV (reference sequence). CDR3 DNA sequence: TGTGCCAGCAGTTTAAGCTGGCAGGGGGTGAACACTGAAGCTTTCTTT. Protein sequence: CASSLSWQGVNTEAFF.

This chain uses TRBV2 with TRBJ1-5, with 9 bases that match TRBD1. Germline CDR1 is SNHLY and CDR2 is FYNNEI. J gave up 5 bases and V 3 bases, and 2 bases lay outside the gene matches. The CDR3 spans 14 residues. The CDR3 DNA is TGTGCCAGCAGTGACCGGACAGGGGATCAGCCCCAGCATTTT. Protein: CASSDRTGDQPQHF.

The chain combines TRBV19 with TRBJ2-7; 10 nucleotides line up with TRBD1. Germline lookup yields CDR1 LNHDA and CDR2 SQIVND (reference sequence). This CDR3 is built from 17 residues. The V segment lost 6 bases and the J segment 4 bases; nucleotides outside the gene matches: 15. CDR3 in amino acids: CASRPGQGPFLNYEQYF. CDR3 DNA sequence: TGTGCCAGTAGGCCGGGACAGGGGCCCTTCTTAAATTACGAGCAGTACTTC.

This chain links TRBV5-1 with TRBJ2-2; D perhaps matches TRBD1 (6 bases). The germline V gene has CDR1 SGHRS and CDR2 YFSETQ. The CDR3 contains 13 residues. V shed 0 bases and J shed 8 bases, with 8 bases lying between them. CDR3 sequence reads: CASSLEGGGELFF. DNA for the CDR3: TGCGCCAGCAGCTTGGAAGGGGGTGGGGAGCTGTTTTTT.

This chain uses TRBV10-3 with TRBJ2-7; 7 bases line up with TRBD2. The V gene's germline CDR1 is ENHRY and CDR2 SYGVKD. The V segment lost 10 bases and the J segment 5 bases; nucleotides outside the gene matches: 11. This CDR3 is 13 amino acids long. CDR3 region: CATAGAGVDEQYF. The CDR3 nucleotides read TGTGCCACCGCGGGTGCGGGGGTAGACGAGCAGTACTTC.

The V call is TRBV10-3, the J call TRBJ2-7; 9 positions match TRBD2. V shed 11 bases, J shed 6 bases, and the junction held 14 bases outside the gene matches. The CDR3 totals 14 residues. Germline loops: CDR1 ENHRY, CDR2 SYGVKD. CDR3 region: CAVSIAGVNGEQYF. CDR3 DNA sequence: TGTGCCGTAAGTATAGCGGGAGTTAACGGCGAGCAGTACTTC.

The chain employs TRBV18 and TRBJ1-5; TRBD1 matches at 8 bases. Germline V gene sequence: CDR1 KGHSH, CDR2 LQKENI. V lost 2 bases and J lost 6; bases outside the gene matches: 3. The CDR3 covers 14 residues. The DNA of the CDR3 is TGTGCCAGCTCACCATCAGGGACAGGTCAGCCCCAGCATTTT. It yields the protein CASSPSGTGQPQHF.

The rearrangement links TRBV5-4 to TRBJ1-2; the D gene is possibly TRBD1 (6 bases). The CDR3 is made up of 15 amino acids. CDR1 SGHNT and CDR2 YYREEE come from the germline V gene (reference sequence). The V gene lost 4 bases and the J gene lost 3 bases, with 16 bases spanning the gap. The CDR3 nucleotides read TGTGCCAGCAGCGTTTTTGGGGGCGCGGACTATGGCTACACCTTC. Protein sequence: CASSVFGGADYGYTF.

The rearrangement joins TRBV9 to TRBJ2-7; possibly TRBD1 for D (5 bases). V was trimmed by 3 bases and J by 5 bases, leaving 18 bases between them. Germline V gene data show CDR1 as SGDLS and CDR2 as YYNGEE. This CDR3 has 15 amino acids. CDR3 nucleotide sequence: TGTGCCAGCAGCGCCCACACAGGTGCTCCTAACGAGCAGTACTTC. Amino acids: CASSAHTGAPNEQYF.

The chain uses TRBV9 and TRBJ2-5; TRBD2 agrees at 9 bases. Trimming removed 2 bases from V and 4 bases from J; junction bases left unmatched: 12. CDR3 length: 17 residues. In germline, CDR1 is SGDLS, CDR2 YYNGEE. CDR3 bases: TGTGCCAGCAGCGTCTCGGCGGGGGGGACCCCAATAGAGACCCAGTACTTC. It codes for CASSVSAGGTPIETQYF.

This clone occurred once. This chain links TRBV28 with TRBJ2-3; TRBD1 is a possible D gene (6 bases). CDR3 length: 16 residues. The V end was cut by 8 bases, the J end by 10 bases, with 28 bases between. CDR1 and CDR2 from the germline V gene are MDHEN and SYDVKM. The CDR3 loop is CASGSGQKQAFRAQYF. The CDR3 DNA is TGTGCCAGCGGTAGTGGACAGAAACAGGCGTTTAGGGCGCAGTATTTT.

V and J are TRBV18 and TRBJ1-2, with D uncertain. The CDR3 sequence is 14 residues long. V lost 0 bases and J 2 bases, leaving 7 bases between the germline ends. The germline V gene has CDR1 KGHSH and CDR2 LQKENI. CDR3 DNA sequence: TGTGCCAGCTCACCACCGGGCATAAACTATGGCTACACCTTC. Protein product: CASSPPGINYGYTF.